This entry lists 10 T cell receptor beta chains sequenced from one sample in a study of blood T cell repertoires in COVID-19. TCRdb keeps only in-frame clones here, not all; method: immunoSEQ multiplex PCR. Altogether roughly 98,000 clones are present, about 92% being singletons, with the ten largest covering under 7.5%. The sequencing input was peripheral blood. All receptors derive from a woman aged 60-70 years with active COVID-19.

On this clone: An end of the junction differs from the germline gene, which may be a read error. The V and J genes are TRBV3-1 (or the pseudogene TRBV3-2) and TRBJ1-3, with TRBD1 matching over 8 bases. Germline V gene lookup returns CDR1 LGHDT and CDR2 YNNKEL (reference sequence). The CDR3 has 15 residues. The CDR3 DNA reads TGTGCCAGCCGCCATGTCGGACAGGGTGGAAACACCATATATTTT. Amino acid sequence: CASRHVGQGGNTIYF.

V is TRBV5-1 and J is TRBJ2-2, with TRBD1 matching 8 bases. The CDR3 is 15 amino acids. The germline V gene encodes CDR1 SGHRS and CDR2 YFSETQ. The V gene end was trimmed by 4 bases and the J gene end by 5 bases; junction bases not matched to a gene: 7. This CDR3 is CASSNGQGVTGELFF. DNA of the CDR3: TGCGCCAGCAGCAACGGACAGGGAGTTACCGGGGAGCTGTTTTTT.

V and J are TRBV6-2 or TRBV6-3 and TRBJ1-5, with TRBD1 identical over 9 bases. The germline V gene has CDR1 MNHEY and CDR2 SVGEGT. The V and J ends lost 5 bases and 0 bases, in that order; junction bases with no gene match: 11. The CDR3 sequence is 18 residues long. The CDR3 sequence is CASSDRDRATYSNQPQHF. CDR3 DNA sequence: TGTGCCAGCAGTGACCGGGACAGGGCCACTTATAGCAATCAGCCCCAGCATTTT.

This chain uses TRBV7-2 with TRBJ2-5, with 12 bases identical to TRBD2. Trimming cost V 2 bases and J 1 base; bases outside gene matches: 2. The CDR3 is 16 residues long. Germline loops: CDR1 SGHTA, CDR2 FQGNSA. Written as DNA, the CDR3 is TGTGCCAGCAGCTTATCGACTAGCGGGGGCCAAGAGACCCAGTACTTC. This codes for CASSLSTSGGQETQYF.

This clone was picked up one time. The chain recombines TRBV11-3 with TRBJ2-1; TRBD2 agrees at 13 bases. The CDR3 runs 17 residues. With V trimmed by 1 base and J by 6 bases, 6 bases remained unmatched. CDR1 and CDR2 (germline): SGHNT, YENEEA. CDR3 nucleotides: TGTGCCAGCAGCTTAGGCCCGGGACTAGCGGGGACCAATGAGCAGTTCTTC. Translation: CASSLGPGLAGTNEQFF.

The rearrangement uses TRBV4-1 and TRBJ2-4, with TRBD2 identical over 9 bases. The length of the CDR3 is 15 residues. Germline loops: CDR1 MGHRA, CDR2 YSYEKL. With V trimmed by 1 base and J by 5 bases, 3 bases remained unmatched. This CDR3 is CASSQVAGAENIQYF. DNA of the CDR3: TGCGCCAGCAGCCAAGTAGCGGGAGCGGAAAACATTCAGTACTTC.

This clone showed up just once. The rearrangement joins TRBV10-2 to TRBJ2-2; no clear D. In germline, CDR1 is WSHSY, CDR2 SAAADI. The CDR3 totals 14 residues. Trimming took 4 bases from V and 5 from J, leaving 11 bases between them. The CDR3 loop reads CASSGPARTGELFF. In DNA, the CDR3 is TGCGCCAGCAGTGGCCCCGCCAGAACCGGGGAGCTGTTTTTT.

This clone was found once. V usage is TRBV4-2 and J usage is TRBJ2-7; 10 bases are a match to TRBD2. The length of the CDR3 is 16 residues. The J segment lost 2 bases and the V segment lost 0 bases, leaving 4 bases of the junction unmatched. CDR1 is LGHNA, CDR2 YNFKEQ, per germline. CDR3: CASSQDGTSATYEQYF. As DNA, the CDR3 is TGTGCCAGCAGCCAAGACGGGACTAGCGCGACCTACGAGCAGTACTTC.

CDR3 in DNA: TGTGCCAGCAGCTTAGGGGACAATATGCCTGAAGCTTTCTTT. It is translated as CASSLGDNMPEAFF. The chain carries TRBV11-2 and TRBJ1-1; tentative D call: TRBD1 (6 bases). With 1 base removed from V and 6 bases from J, the gap between germline ends came to 12 bases. Germline CDR1 SGHAT, CDR2 FQNNGV. CDR3 length: 14 residues.

The gene calls are TRBV24-1 and TRBJ1-2; TRBD1 agrees at 11 bases. Germline values: CDR1 KGHDR, CDR2 SFDVKD. This CDR3 contains 15 residues. Trimming removed 4 bases from V and 6 bases from J; junction bases left unmatched: 6. The DNA for the CDR3 is TGTGCCACCAGTGACCCCGGACAGGGGGCGAATGGCTACACCTTC. It specifies CATSDPGQGANGYTF.